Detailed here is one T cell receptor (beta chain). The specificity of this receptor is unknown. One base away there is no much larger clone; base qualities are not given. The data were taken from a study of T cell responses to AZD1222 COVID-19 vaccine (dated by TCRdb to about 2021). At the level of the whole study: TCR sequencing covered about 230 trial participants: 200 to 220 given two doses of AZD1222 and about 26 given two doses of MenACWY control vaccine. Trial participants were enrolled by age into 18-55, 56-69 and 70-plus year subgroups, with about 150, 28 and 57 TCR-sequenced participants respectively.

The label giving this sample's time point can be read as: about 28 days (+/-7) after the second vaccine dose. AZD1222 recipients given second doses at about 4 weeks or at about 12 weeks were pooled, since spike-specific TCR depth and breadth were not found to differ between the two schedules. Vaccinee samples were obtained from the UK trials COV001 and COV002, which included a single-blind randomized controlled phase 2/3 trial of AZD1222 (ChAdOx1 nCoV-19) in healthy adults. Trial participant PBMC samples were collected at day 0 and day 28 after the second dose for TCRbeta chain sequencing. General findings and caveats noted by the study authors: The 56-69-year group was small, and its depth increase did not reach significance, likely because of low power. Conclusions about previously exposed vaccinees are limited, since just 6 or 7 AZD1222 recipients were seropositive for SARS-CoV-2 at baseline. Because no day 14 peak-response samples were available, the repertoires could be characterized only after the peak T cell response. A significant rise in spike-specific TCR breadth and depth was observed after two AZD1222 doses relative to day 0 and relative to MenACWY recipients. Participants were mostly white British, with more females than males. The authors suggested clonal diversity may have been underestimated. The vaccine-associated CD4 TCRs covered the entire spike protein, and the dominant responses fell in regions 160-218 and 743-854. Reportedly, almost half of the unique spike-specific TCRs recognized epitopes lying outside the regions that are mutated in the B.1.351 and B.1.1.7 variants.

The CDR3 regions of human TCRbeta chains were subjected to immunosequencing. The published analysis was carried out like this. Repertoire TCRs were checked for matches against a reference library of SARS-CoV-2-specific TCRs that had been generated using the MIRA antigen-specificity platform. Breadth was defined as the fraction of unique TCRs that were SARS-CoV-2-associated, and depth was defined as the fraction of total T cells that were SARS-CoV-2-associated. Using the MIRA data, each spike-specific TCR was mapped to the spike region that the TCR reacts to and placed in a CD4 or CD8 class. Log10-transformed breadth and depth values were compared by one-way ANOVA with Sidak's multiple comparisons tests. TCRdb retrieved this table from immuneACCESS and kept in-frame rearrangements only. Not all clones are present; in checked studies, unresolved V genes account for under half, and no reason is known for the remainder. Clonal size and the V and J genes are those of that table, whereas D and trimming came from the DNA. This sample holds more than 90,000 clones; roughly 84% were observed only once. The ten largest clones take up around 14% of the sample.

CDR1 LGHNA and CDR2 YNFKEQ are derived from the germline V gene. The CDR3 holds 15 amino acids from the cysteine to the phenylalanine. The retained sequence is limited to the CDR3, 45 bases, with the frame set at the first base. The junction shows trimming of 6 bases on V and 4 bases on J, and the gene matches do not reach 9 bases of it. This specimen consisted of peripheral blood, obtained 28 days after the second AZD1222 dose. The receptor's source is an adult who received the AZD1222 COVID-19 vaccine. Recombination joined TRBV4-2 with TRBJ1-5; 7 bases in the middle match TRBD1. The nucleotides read TGTGCCAGCAGTCTTGCTGACAGGGAGAATCAGCCCCAGCATTTT. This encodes CASSLADRENQPQHF.